Below are 7 T cell receptor beta chains sequenced from a single sample in a study of shared clonotypes between healthy human individuals. The data were produced by immunoSEQ multiplex PCR, yet TCRdb's version contains in-frame clones alone and is incomplete. The sample has around 500,000 clones, roughly 80% seen once; the top ten hold around 12%. The specimen sequenced was PBMCs. These receptors originate from a woman in her thirties or forties in good health. Some clones in this sample may be carry-over from other donors' samples.

The CDR3 DNA reads as TGTGCCAGCAGCCAAGGTGAGCGGGACTACGAGCAGTACTTC. Its protein product is CASSQGERDYEQYF. V usage is TRBV4-2 and J usage is TRBJ2-7, with 7 nucleotides matching TRBD2. CDR1 LGHNA and CDR2 YNFKEQ come from the germline V gene. Germline trimming cut 1 base from V and 3 bases from J; bases unmatched to any gene: 3. This CDR3 is built from 14 residues.

The V gene is TRBV5-4, the J gene TRBJ2-2, with a tentative D call TRBD2 (7 bases). The CDR3 extends over 14 amino acids. Trimming took 7 bases from V and 5 from J, leaving 15 bases between them. CDR1 and CDR2 from the germline V gene are SGHNT and YYREEE (reference sequence). CDR3 bases: TGTGCCAGCTCTCCCGAGGGGGGGACCGGGGAGCTGTTTTTT. This translates into CASSPEGGTGELFF.

This chain connects TRBV18 to TRBJ2-3; D is undetermined. Per germline, CDR1 KGHSH and CDR2 LQKENI. This CDR3 contains 14 residues. V gave up 4 bases and J gave up 0 bases, with 8 bases separating them. The CDR3 here is CASSLGRSTDTQYF. In DNA, the CDR3 is TGTGCCAGCTCACTTGGAAGGAGCACAGATACGCAGTATTTT.

V and J are TRBV7-9 and TRBJ2-1; D gene unclear. Germline CDR1 reads SEHNR; CDR2 reads FQNEAQ (reference sequence). V was pared by 0 bases and J by 9 bases, with 15 bases between. The CDR3 extends over 15 amino acids. The CDR3 DNA reads TGTGCCAGCAGCTTAGCGGGCGTTATGGCCGGTGAGCAGTTCTTC. This gives the protein CASSLAGVMAGEQFF.

The rearrangement joins TRBV11-2 to TRBJ2-1; 13 positions agree with TRBD2. CDR1 and CDR2 (germline): SGHAT, FQNNGV. The CDR3 has 18 residues. V lost 6 bases, J lost 7 bases, and 15 bases stayed unmatched. The CDR3 DNA sequence: TGTGCCAGCAGACCAAGGACTAGCGGGAGCCGCATGGGGAATGAGCAGTTCTTC. As protein: CASRPRTSGSRMGNEQFF.

This clone was recorded only once. The gene calls are TRBV10-3 and TRBJ2-5; the D gene is possibly TRBD2 (6 bases). Germline CDR1 ENHRY, CDR2 SYGVKD. The ends were cut back, 2 bases at V and 8 bases at J, with 9 bases in the middle. The CDR3 runs 12 residues. DNA for the CDR3: TGTGCCATCAGTGAGCAAGGGACTACCCAGTACTTC. This gives the protein CAISEQGTTQYF.

This chain uses TRBV30 with TRBJ1-2, with a weak D call TRBD1 (5 bases). There are 14 residues in the CDR3. Germline values: CDR1 GTSNPN, CDR2 SVGIG (reference sequence). V was trimmed by 2 bases and J by 4 bases, leaving 14 bases between them. CDR3: CAWSIMGHSYGYTF. The CDR3, as DNA: TGTGCCTGGAGTATCATGGGGCATTCCTATGGCTACACCTTC.